This TCR beta chain was obtained from a study of T cell responses to AZD1222 COVID-19 vaccine. Study findings and constraints: An increase in Spike-specific TCR breadth and depth was observed after two AZD1222 doses. Spike-wide coverage was observed for vaccine-associated CD4 TCRs, with dominant responses at 160-218 and 743-854.

The V and J ends lost 10 bases and 6 bases respectively, with 14 bases between them. In germline, CDR1 is MNHEY, CDR2 SVGAGI. This CDR3 spans 12 amino acids. Profiling relied on immunoSEQ multiplex PCR, and the TCRdb table lists in-frame clones only, not all of them. Here the sample spans 150,000 to 200,000 clones, roughly nine tenths being singletons. As to this clone: What it recognizes is unknown.

Sequenced here: peripheral blood, sampled on day 0 of AZD1222 vaccination. The sequence was obtained from an adult in good health. The chain carries TRBV6-5 and TRBJ2-3; D might be TRBD1 or TRBD2, each matching 5 bases. The CDR3 DNA sequence: TGTGCCACGAGGGGACGACGGGATACGCAGTATTTT. Its translation is CATRGRRDTQYF.